This TCR beta chain is from a study of regulatory T cells in long-lasting Graves disease. Building of the TCR beta libraries involved iRepertoire HTBI primers and Arm-PCR of CDR3 regions. Original processing notes: The study identified 50 to 70 TRBV and 13 to 15 TRBJ segments across samples. Each CDR3 protein is one row after TCRdb ran MiXCR on the multiplex PCR reads. For this entry, the V and J calls and clone size follow TCRdb and not the study's own pipeline. The sample holds 310,000 or so distinct CDR3 sequences, 15% to 20% seen once. A few counts support this clonotype. Its antigen is unknown. Findings and limits, study-wide: Comparison showed that persistent patients shared more public clonotypes (2,741) than new patients (approximately 1,000).

Time point: persistent/refractory GD, antithyroid drugs over 5 years with positive TRAb. PBMC-derived RNA was used for the TCR library. This clonotype originated in a female donor with Graves disease. The material was peripheral blood mononuclear cells (PBMCs), obtained when the disease was refractory, from a patient treated with antithyroid drugs.

The CDR3 protein is CASSPPYLRGSTNEKLFF. In nucleotides, the CDR3 is TGTGCCAGCTCACCACCGTATTTGCGGGGATCAACTAATGAAAAACTGTTTTTT. The J gene is TRBJ1-4, the V gene TRBV18; D not resolved. Germline assignment: CDR1 KGHSH and CDR2 LQKENI. The CDR3 spans 18 residues. V shed 0 bases and J shed 0 bases, with 14 bases lying between them.